This paragraph reports one TCR beta chain. Its target is unknown. These data are taken from a study of T cell responses to AZD1222 COVID-19 vaccine. Regarding the study as a whole: Seropositivity was recorded at baseline in only a handful of AZD1222 recipients.

Second doses at about 4 or about 12 weeks were pooled. Assay: immunoSEQ multiplex PCR; the TCRdb copy retains only in-frame clones and omits some. The profile shows about 130,000 clones, roughly 90% of them singletons. The starting material was peripheral blood, obtained 28 days after the second AZD1222 dose. The sequence was collected from an adult who received the AZD1222 COVID-19 vaccine.

The CDR3 sequence is CASSYGGGGPLAKNIQYF. The DNA for the CDR3 is TGTGCCAGCAGCTATGGGGGCGGGGGACCACTAGCCAAAAACATTCAGTACTTC. This rearrangement joins TRBV7-9 to TRBJ2-4, with D possibly matching TRBD2 (7 bases). V was pared by 4 bases and J by 0 bases, with 19 bases between. The CDR3 length is 18 residues. The V gene's germline CDR1 is SEHNR and CDR2 FQNEAQ (reference sequence).